This TCR beta chain was retrieved from a study of cytomegalovirus exposure and HLA in healthy donors (dated by TCRdb to about 2017). A note on the overall study: In an earlier analysis of roughly 590 of the donors, under 300 Gb of sequence data and roughly 100 million unique TCR beta sequences from 180 million or so T cells were reported. Approximately 310 gigabases of sequencing data and tens of millions of unique TCR sequences were included in an early release covering 550 to 800 HLA-typed donors. The genetic ancestry cluster associated with self-reported Caucasian donors included about 81% of the 300 to 400 genotyped donors. The study aimed to test whether cataloging public T cell receptors could reveal signatures of past pathogen exposure. The study used immunosequencing to profile the T cell repertoires of under 700 subjects and linked those repertoires to cytomegalovirus serostatus. In addition to the first cohort of 666 subjects, a separate validation cohort of 130 or so different subjects was used. High-throughput TCR immunosequencing, statistical association of individual TCRs with disease status, and machine learning were combined to predict cytomegalovirus infection status. In a later analysis, previously published TCR beta repertoires from about 640 donors were re-analyzed and high-resolution HLA genotyping was added so that TCR occurrence patterns could be studied. Rather than using new phenotypic data, the later analysis identified candidate immune exposures from TCR beta sequences and from how often those sequences occurred across donors. To decide whether each TCR beta V gene segment behaved as functional or pseudogenic, an earlier analysis of some 540 of the donors relied on high-throughput TCR beta sequencing. Donor age, sex, ethnicity and CMV serostatus were compiled alongside the repertoire data. A later genetic analysis took genome-wide SNP genotypes for about three fifths of the roughly 700 donors and used that subset as a discovery cohort. Every discovery cohort repertoire had been produced on one sequencing platform. Class I and class II HLA loci were covered by the typing at four-digit resolution. Typing coverage varied by locus: 629-630 donors for A, B, C, DRB1 and DQB1; approximately 560 for DQA1; 600 to 610 for DPA1; under 490 for DPB1. Roughly 5 DR-DQ haplotypes were handled as single units for association and clustering, since linkage in the cohort was strong. Across about 370 genotyped donors of the cohort, an average of approximately 200,000 unique TCR beta nucleotide sequences per donor were sequenced, and roughly 20% of those sequences were non-productive.

To note about this clone: What this receptor recognizes is not known.

Library preparation was by the immunoSEQ multiplex PCR assay. A mixture of 60 forward primers for TCR Vbeta segments and 13 reverse primers for TCR Jbeta segments was used in the multiplex PCR. A multiplex PCR assay on genomic DNA amplified the CDR3 region of rearranged TCR beta genes. The amplified TCR beta libraries were sequenced on the Illumina HiSeq System as 87-base-pair reads. On the study's bioinformatics: A later analysis counted about 80 million unique TCR beta chains across the 666 repertoires, and roughly 9.9 million of these chains were shared by at least two donors. A nearest-neighbor algorithm error-corrected the raw reads and collapsed the reads into unique sequences, merging closely related sequences to remove PCR and sequencing errors. To assign V, D and J gene segments, CDR3 sequences were aligned to IMGT reference sequences. For a sequence to be retained, a match of at least six nucleotides was required to both a V gene segment and a J gene segment. A rearrangement counted as productive if the CDR3 had no stop codons and remained in frame with V and J, and every other rearrangement counted as non-productive. Following IMGT convention, CDR3 was defined as the stretch from the second conserved V-encoded cysteine to the conserved J-encoded phenylalanine. In an earlier analysis of some 550 of the donors, sequences lacking an unambiguous match to a single V gene segment were excluded. An earlier analysis of around 600 of the donors classified V segments as functional when productive rearrangements were above 56.7% and as segregating when the standard deviation between donors was above 5%. A statistical classification framework was built to diagnose cytomegalovirus status from the catalog of TCR beta chain sequences. A later analysis assigned V and J genes by comparing TCR nucleotide sequences with IMGT/GENE-DB human TR gene sequences. A later analysis assigned CDR3 sequences and most-parsimonious VDJ recombination scenarios with the TCRdist pipeline. In a later analysis, each TCR beta chain was defined by its CDR3 amino acid sequence together with its V-gene family, and reads lacking a unique V-gene family were excluded. To address suspected cross-contamination and a sequencing artifact, a later analysis removed several hundred highly shared, low-generation-probability nucleotide sequences. For each public chain, a later analysis derived a clonal expansion index from normalized ranks of inferred template counts within each repertoire. Generation probabilities in a later analysis came from a VDJ recombination model fitted to out-of-frame rearrangements, and those results were checked against IGoR. A later analysis scored TCR-TCR, TCR-HLA and TCR-CMV co-occurrence with hypergeometric tests, applying a repertoire-size bias correction to TCR pairs. In a later analysis, false discovery rates were estimated by permuting HLA or CMV assignments 20 times. In a later analysis, co-occurring TCRs were grouped with DBSCAN, and TCRdist sequence similarity was added when clustering was performed within HLA-allele-positive subsets. For co-occurrence clustering, repertoires with fewer than 30,000 or more than 120,000 public chains were excluded, along with four to six repertoires with anomalous nucleotide sharing. Here the immuneACCESS table is served through TCRdb, limited to in-frame sequences with V and J called. Missing clones are a known gap in these copies; in checked studies unresolved V genes cover under half, and the rest lacks a known reason. V and J calls and clone size come straight from that table; D and trimming were deduced from the DNA. The sample's records list 150,000 to 200,000 clones. The ten largest clonotypes hold 1% to 1.5% of the sample.

The cohort comprised 550 to 700 healthy bone marrow donors. All cohort members were sampled while nominally healthy, although unrecorded immune exposures were likely present. The donor was CMV seronegative and belonged to the group of around 350 seronegative cohort members. A peripheral blood sample was provided by each donor, and peripheral blood mononuclear cells were used for TCR beta sequencing. The Qiagen DNeasy Blood Extraction Kit was used to extract genomic DNA from the blood cell samples. The investigation overall reported the following: According to a later analysis, TCR association rates differed among HLA loci, with DRB1 alleles showing the most associated TCRs and HLA-C alleles showing the fewest. While some public TCRs were present in many individuals, most TCR sequences turned up only very rarely across donors. In an earlier analysis of 587 of the donors, most TCR beta V segments appeared in productive rearrangements about 87% or about 30% of the time, broadly matching IMGT annotations. A further reported finding was that TCR beta sequences accurately predicted the HLA-A and HLA-B alleles for most subjects in the first cohort. A later analysis reported that several top co-occurrence clusters appeared linked to parvovirus B19, influenza, CMV and Epstein-Barr virus. Over 15 rarely observed V segments, including chromosome 9 orphons, were excluded from the earlier analysis of about 500 of the donors because counts were too low. Roughly uniform sequencing depth across donors was assumed in presence/absence analyses, although this assumption may not hold. It was suggested by the authors that the approach could potentially be generalized to other disease states and immunological phenotypes. In the study, roughly 160 TCR beta chains were listed as associated with cytomegalovirus. Immune exposure information for the cohort was limited to CMV serostatus. A later analysis associated 16,951 TCR beta sequences with specific HLA alleles at a false discovery rate of 0.05. Only TCR beta chains were sequenced in this cohort, and the absence of alpha or paired-chain data limited detectable features. A later genetic analysis reported fewer N-insertions in productive TCRs among donors in an Asian-associated ancestry cluster than the roughly 670-donor mean. A group of highly shared sequence variants was considered likely to be a technical artifact of the sequencing pipeline. The classifier was reported to diagnose cytomegalovirus status with high specificity and sensitivity in both the original and validation cohorts. In a later analysis, most CMV-associated TCR beta chains were found to appear HLA-restricted, with HLA associations seemingly driven largely by CMV exposure. When HLA alleles, especially DR and DQ, strongly co-occurred, TCR associations were difficult to assign to individual alleles. Because HLA typing was missing for some donors at each locus, association tests included only the typed subset. V-gene and J-gene trimming of TCR beta chains was associated with a missense DCLRE1C variant in a later genetic analysis, and the association was replicated in an independent cohort. Compared with equally common non-associated chains, HLA-associated TCR beta chains in a later analysis were more clonally expanded and had lower generation probabilities. Correlated functional status among segregating V segments might be attributable to linkage disequilibrium, but an unknown experimental factor could not be ruled out. A few of the identified cytomegalovirus-associated TCR beta chains were confirmed in vitro to be specific for cytomegalovirus antigens.

The sequence was obtained from a woman aged 55-70 years in good health and CMV-seronegative. Sequenced input: PBMCs.

The nucleotide sequence is TGTGCCAGCAGCTTCCGGACAGGGGAGAGCACTGAAGCTTTCTTT. The encoded protein is CASSFRTGESTEAFF. The V and J genes are TRBV5-4 and TRBJ1-1; 9 nucleotides in the junction match TRBD1. As encoded in the germline V gene (reference sequence), CDR1 is SGHNT while CDR2 is YYREEE. The junction shows trimming of 2 bases on V and 4 bases on J, and the gene matches do not reach 6 bases of it. The CDR3 runs 15 residues from the cysteine to the phenylalanine. Only the CDR3 part of the read is kept: 45 bases, read in frame from the first base.